This T cell receptor (beta chain) derives from a study of CD8+ T cells in alopecia areata (dated by TCRdb to the late 2010s). Describing the broader study: Treated patients were enrolled in an open-label pilot trial of oral tofacitinib, 5 to 10 mg twice daily, for moderate-to-severe alopecia areata. RNA was extracted with the PAXgene miRNA kit for fixed scalp, the miRNeasy kit for PBMCs, and the RNeasy kit for mouse skin. Patients on tofacitinib were biopsied at baseline and after 4 and 24 weeks of treatment, and several of the patients also had a later scalp biopsy. Clonality in the scalp was compared among normal scalp (n=4), patchy alopecia areata scalp (n=8), and alopecia totalis/universalis scalp (n=8). Patients stayed on tofacitinib for 6 to 18 months and then had 6 months of follow-up off drug so that delayed response and recurrence could be assessed. Disease severity in treated patients was measured with the SALT score, which quantifies the percentage of affected scalp surface area. Scalp tissue and sorted CD4+ and CD8+ peripheral blood T cells from patchy and totalis/universalis alopecia areata patients and from healthy controls were covered by human TCRbeta sequencing. In both human patients and the C3H/HeJ mouse model, the study applied high-throughput TCRbeta sequencing to look at T cell clonal expansion in alopecia areata. TCRbeta CDR3 regions were amplified by immunoSEQ multiplex PCR using 35 Vbeta forward and 13 Jbeta reverse primers. Findings and caveats that apply to the study as a whole: Compared with normal scalp, lesional scalp had higher clonality and more expanded CD8+ clones, particularly in alopecia totalis/universalis, a pattern that suggests antigenic drive. Shared TCR sequences between patients were less evident than in mice, which may be partly attributable to HLA diversity in the patient population. Scalp clonality and the number of expanded CD8+ clones among the top 100 scalp clones were significantly decreased by tofacitinib. Unlike mouse skin, which is dominated by gammadelta T cells, normal human skin has resident alphabeta T cells that are also sequenced, and this complicates analysis of the scalp TCR repertoire. The treated cohort was small, with a single nonresponder, so links between baseline CD8+ expansion and response need larger studies. Many expanded lesional clones persisted in scalp and blood during tofacitinib treatment, which may partly explain relapse after stopping treatment.

The treatment or condition label of this sample denotes: oral pan-JAK inhibitor, 5-10 mg twice daily. From alopecia areata patients, peripheral blood was collected along with lesional scalp punch biopsies. PBMCs were isolated by density centrifugation and stained for CD3, CD4 and CD8, and CD4+ and CD8+ T cells were sorted on a FACSAria. In regard to this clone: Its antigen is currently not known. Per-nucleotide qualities are absent, and no much larger clonotype sits a single base away.

The method was the immunoSEQ multiplex PCR assay. For TCR sequencing, RNA was extracted from every sample and reverse transcribed into cDNA to serve as template. First-strand cDNA was synthesized using SuperScript III with a 2:1 mix of oligo-dT and random hexamers. A synthetic immune receptor repertoire was used to measure amplification bias, and any remaining bias was corrected computationally. Per the original workflow: After raw reads were preprocessed to remove errors, the CDR3 was defined following IMGT conventions as running from the conserved cysteine to phenylalanine. Clonality was computed by normalizing Shannon entropy by log2 of the number of productive unique TCRs and subtracting the result from 1. Whether each scalp clone was CD4 or CD8 was inferred by checking scalp TCRbeta sequences against the CD4 and CD8 repertoires from sorted blood. The immuneACCESS repertoire file appears here via TCRdb, limited to in-frame rearrangements. These files lack a portion of the clones; in checked studies, under half of the deficit traces to unresolved V genes, and the cause of the others is not known. V and J calls and clone size are those listed in that table; D and trimming were worked out from the DNA. The sample table lists roughly 200,000 clones, roughly two fifths of them with a count of one. The ten top clones hold 0.45% to 0.55% of the sample.

The CDR3 numbers 16 residues from cysteine through phenylalanine. The read is trimmed to its CDR3 DNA, 48 bases read in frame from base 1. Germline trimming amounts to 0 bases on V and 1 base on J, with 7 as the count of junction bases outside the gene matches. The germline V gene provides CDR1 SGHRS and CDR2 YFSETQ. This TCR derives from a human donor with alopecia areata. Sample: CD4+ T cells sorted from blood, taken around week 34, from a patient treated with tofacitinib. The V and J genes are TRBV5-1 and TRBJ2-7; 7 junctional bases match TRBD1. The CDR3 sequence is CASSLESGQASYEQYF. The nucleotide sequence reads as follows: TGCGCCAGCAGCTTGGAATCCGGACAGGCGTCCTACGAGCAGTACTTC.